Below, 21 T cell receptor beta chains from the same sample are listed, as sequenced in a study of T-cell reconstitution after alpha-beta-depleted transplantation in children. For TCRbeta, the library was prepared with unique molecular identifiers. Each CDR3 protein gets one entry after TCRdb re-called the PCR reads with MiXCR. The table has some 300,000 distinct CDR3 sequences, roughly a tenth seen once. The sample in question was PBMCs, obtained before TCRalphabeta/CD19-depleted stem cell transplant. The receptors stem from a boy younger than two with acute myeloid leukemia, due to receive a stem cell transplant.

There are many counts of this clonotype. V and J are TRBV20-1 and TRBJ2-3; no firm D call. Germline V gives CDR1 DFQATT, CDR2 SNEGSKA (reference sequence). The CDR3 consists of 12 residues. The V end lost 1 base, the J end lost 8 bases, and 10 bases lay between the germline ends. The CDR3 DNA sequence: TGCAGTGCTAGAGTCTTGCCCGGTACGCAGTATTTT. As protein: CSARVLPGTQYF.

The chain carries TRBV2 and TRBJ2-3; unclear D gene. The CDR3 covers 13 residues. V lost 2 bases, J lost 9 bases, and 12 bases lay in between. The germline gives CDR1 SNHLY, CDR2 FYNNEI. CDR3 amino acids: CASSEKVWYTQYF. The CDR3 DNA reads TGTGCCAGCAGTGAAAAGGTTTGGTACACGCAGTATTTT.

In regard to this clonotype: Germline and junction disagree at one end, which may indicate a read error. The chain recombines TRBV18 with TRBJ2-7; D remains ambiguous. CDR3 size: 13 residues. Germline V lookup: CDR1 KGHSH, CDR2 LQKENI. The CDR3 sequence is CGSSPQEIYEQYF. The CDR3 DNA sequence: TGTGGCAGCTCACCACAAGAGATCTACGAGCAGTACTTC.

This clonotype occurred once. With a much larger clone just one base away, this may be a read error. The chain employs TRBV29-1 and TRBJ1-2; 7 positions match TRBD1. Germline V gene sequence: CDR1 SQVTM, CDR2 ANQGSEA. The length of the CDR3 is 11 residues. CDR3 residues: CGVGTGEGYTF. The CDR3 nucleotides read TGCGGCGTGGGTACAGGGGAAGGCTACACCTTC.

V gene TRBV5-1 combines with J gene TRBJ1-2; D gene ambiguous. Germline CDR1 SGHRS, CDR2 YFSETQ. The CDR3 has 13 amino acids. V was cut by 4 bases and J by 4 bases, with 11 bases left in between. The CDR3 here is CASSERVGYGYTF. DNA of the CDR3: TGCGCCAGCAGCGAAAGGGTCGGCTATGGCTACACCTTC.

This clonotype was recorded at least ten times. The J gene is TRBJ2-1, the V gene TRBV5-5; 9 bases agree with TRBD1. Germline V gene sequence: CDR1 SGHKS, CDR2 YYEKEE (reference sequence). This CDR3 comprises 14 residues. J gave up 8 bases and V 3 bases, and 6 bases lay outside the gene matches. The CDR3 protein is CASSWDRVEDEQFF. CDR3 nucleotide sequence: TGTGCCAGCAGCTGGGACAGGGTAGAGGATGAGCAGTTCTTC.

This chain connects TRBV7-9 to TRBJ2-1; TRBD2 might be the D (5 bases). V was pared by 3 bases and J by 5 bases, with 14 bases between. The CDR3 is made up of 15 amino acids. Per germline, CDR1 SEHNR and CDR2 FQNEAQ (reference sequence). CDR3 sequence (DNA): TGTGCCAGCAGCTTTCAGTCCGGGATTAACAATGAGCAGTTCTTC. Protein product: CASSFQSGINNEQFF.

This clonotype was counted only a few times. The chain is built from TRBV7-3 and TRBJ2-5, with 9 bases lining up with TRBD1. Looked up from germline, CDR1 is SGHTA and CDR2 is FQGTGA. V lost 0 bases to trimming and J lost 4 bases; unmatched junction nucleotides: 3. This CDR3 has 15 amino acids. The CDR3 sequence is CASSLTGQGLETQYF. The CDR3 coding sequence is TGTGCCAGCAGCTTAACGGGACAGGGCCTAGAGACCCAGTACTTC.

Many counts were recorded for this clonotype. The chain uses TRBV28 and TRBJ1-3; 8 bases are shared with TRBD1. CDR1 and CDR2 from the germline V gene are MDHEN and SYDVKM. The CDR3 runs 18 residues. V was pared by 3 bases and J by 8 bases, with 18 bases of the junction left unmatched. The CDR3 coding sequence is TGTGCCAGCAGTTTTGGACAGGGCGTCGTGTGGGACTCCTACACCATATATTTT. It codes for CASSFGQGVVWDSYTIYF.

This clonotype has ten or more counts. This chain links TRBV5-1 with TRBJ2-1, with D perhaps matching TRBD1 (5 bases). This CDR3 is built from 15 residues. CDR1 is SGHRS, CDR2 YFSETQ, per germline. The germline V and J ends were trimmed by 4 bases and 2 bases, with 13 bases remaining between them. For the CDR3, the DNA is TGCGCCAGCAGCAACAACAGGTATACCTACAATGAGCAGTTCTTC. The encoded protein is CASSNNRYTYNEQFF.

This clonotype was counted many times. The chain joins TRBV5-1 to TRBJ2-3; D might be TRBD2 (5 bases). Germline CDR1 reads SGHRS; CDR2 reads YFSETQ. V shed 4 bases and J shed 6 bases, with 15 bases lying between them. This CDR3 has 14 residues. CDR3 in DNA: TGCGCCAGCAGCGGACGGCCTCCGGGGGATACGCAGTATTTT. This sequence encodes CASSGRPPGDTQYF.

This clonotype was seen at least ten times. The rearrangement links TRBV6-1 to TRBJ2-7; D assignment may be TRBD1 or TRBD2 (5 bases each). This CDR3 is 13 amino acids long. Trimming stripped 2 bases from V and 6 bases from J, with 11 bases between. Germline V gene lookup returns CDR1 MNHNS and CDR2 SASEGT. The CDR3, as DNA: TGTGCCAGCAGTGAATGGGGGTCTGGCGAGCAGTACTTC. The encoded protein is CASSEWGSGEQYF.

This clonotype turned up a few times. The chain employs TRBV7-9 and TRBJ2-7, with 7 bases identical to TRBD2. The CDR3 is made up of 14 amino acids. Germline assignment: CDR1 SEHNR and CDR2 FQNEAQ (reference sequence). V lost 5 bases to trimming and J lost 5 bases; unmatched junction nucleotides: 9. Here the CDR3 DNA reads TGTGCCAGCAGCACCTACGGGGGGAGGAACGAGCAGTACTTC. It yields the protein CASSTYGGRNEQYF.

The chain couples TRBV15 to TRBJ2-2; the D gene could be TRBD1 or TRBD2 (5 bases each). The CDR3 consists of 12 residues. Looked up from germline, CDR1 is LNHNV and CDR2 is YYDKDF (reference sequence). V was clipped by 8 bases and J by 4 bases, with 8 bases between them. The CDR3 DNA reads as TGTGCCACCCGAGGGGTCACCGGGGAGCTGTTTTTT. Translation gives CATRGVTGELFF. Using reference TRBV15 and TRBJ2-2 for the parts outside the CDR3, the full variable domain is DAMVIQNPRYQVTQFGKPVTLSCSQTLNHNVMYWYQQKSSQAPKLLFHYYDKDFNNEADTPDNFQSRRPNTSFCFLDIRSPGLGDTAMYLCATRGVTGELFFGEGSRLTVL.

The CDR3 DNA follows: TGCAGTGCTAGAGCCCTTCGCCTTGGCCAGACCCAGTACTTC. Its translation: CSARALRLGQTQYF. The chain recombines TRBV20-1 with TRBJ2-5; D gene ambiguous. Germline V gives CDR1 DFQATT, CDR2 SNEGSKA (reference sequence). The CDR3 is made up of 14 amino acids. Trimming pared 1 base from V and 6 bases from J, leaving 15 bases between.

V and J are TRBV28 and TRBJ2-7; 9 bases map to TRBD1. CDR3 length: 14 amino acids. In germline, CDR1 is MDHEN, CDR2 SYDVKM. Trimming cost V 2 bases and J 6 bases; bases outside gene matches: 5. CDR3 in DNA: TGTGCCAGCAGTTTAGGGGACAGGGTTAGCGAGCAGTACTTC. Its translation: CASSLGDRVSEQYF.

At least ten counts were recorded for this clonotype. The chain has TRBV12-3 or TRBV12-4 and TRBJ2-3; 11 bases are a match to TRBD2. The CDR3 spans 14 residues. The V gene end was trimmed by 4 bases and the J gene end by 5 bases; junction bases not matched to a gene: 2. CDR3 region: CASSSSGGRDTQYF. The CDR3 DNA follows: TGTGCCAGCAGTTCTAGCGGGGGGCGAGATACGCAGTATTTT.

Worth noting for this clonotype: The junction departs from germline at one end; a sequencing error may be responsible. The rearrangement uses TRBV20-1 and TRBJ2-5; 12 positions agree with TRBD1. CDR1 and CDR2 from the germline V gene are DFQATT and SNEGSKA (reference sequence). This CDR3 comprises 18 residues. The DNA of the CDR3 is TGCTGTGCTAGTAACCGGGACAGGGGGCTTGGGATCCAAGAGACCCAGTACTTC. It is translated as CCASNRDRGLGIQETQYF.

The chain links TRBV14 to TRBJ2-5; D might be TRBD1 (6 bases). Per germline, CDR1 SGHDN and CDR2 FVKESK. V lost 1 base to trimming and J lost 2 bases, with 11 bases between them. There are 15 residues in the CDR3. CDR3 loop: CASSQGGQIQETQYF. The DNA for the CDR3 is TGTGCCAGCAGCCAAGGTGGACAGATACAAGAGACCCAGTACTTC.

This clonotype has ten or more counts. The V and J genes are TRBV12-3 or TRBV12-4 and TRBJ2-7; a weak D match, TRBD1 (6 bases). V lost 5 bases, J lost 4 bases, and 15 bases lay in between. The CDR3 covers 14 residues. For the CDR3, the DNA is TGTGCCAGCAGTGTTCTCGGGACATTATACGAGCAGTACTTC. It specifies CASSVLGTLYEQYF.

This clonotype was seen many times. The V and J genes are TRBV5-6 and TRBJ2-7; D is possibly TRBD1 or TRBD2 (5 bases each). Trimming shortened V by 4 bases and J by 0 bases, and 17 bases separated the two germline ends. The germline V gene has CDR1 SGHDT and CDR2 YYEEEE. CDR3 length: 16 residues. The CDR3 region has the DNA TGTGCCAGCAGCACATTTCCGGGACCACGCTCCTACGAGCAGTACTTC. Its translation is CASSTFPGPRSYEQYF.